This T cell receptor beta chain was found in a study of T cell changes during pregnancy in multiple sclerosis (dated by TCRdb to 2018 to 2020). Describing the broader study: The study examined how the T cell repertoire changed over the course of pregnancy in women with multiple sclerosis.

Library preparation was by the immunoSEQ multiplex PCR assay. Not all clones reach the TCRdb copy of this immuneACCESS table, which keeps in-frame sequences only. Checked studies attribute under half of the gap to unresolved V genes and leave the rest unexplained. This sample comprises approximately 49,000 clones, 90% of them detected only once. Under 6.5% of the sample is in the top ten clones. To note about this clone: Its antigen is still unknown. No quality values exist for individual bases; no much larger clone is one base distant.

V drops 5 bases and J drops 0 bases, leaving 14 bases in between. CDR1 and CDR2 were assigned from the germline V gene as SGHTA and FQGNSA. Its CDR3 holds 15 amino acids, cysteine through phenylalanine. Only the CDR3 DNA is retained, 45 bases long and in frame from the first base. The V and J segments used are TRBV7-2 and TRBJ2-7; TRBD2 is possibly the D segment (5 matching bases). This receptor was taken from a female donor in good health, enrolled as a control in a pregnancy study. Material: peripheral blood, obtained after pregnancy. The CDR3 reads as follows: CASSREAVFSYEQYF. The nucleotide sequence reads as follows: TGTGCCAGCAGCCGGGAAGCGGTTTTCTCCTACGAGCAGTACTTC.